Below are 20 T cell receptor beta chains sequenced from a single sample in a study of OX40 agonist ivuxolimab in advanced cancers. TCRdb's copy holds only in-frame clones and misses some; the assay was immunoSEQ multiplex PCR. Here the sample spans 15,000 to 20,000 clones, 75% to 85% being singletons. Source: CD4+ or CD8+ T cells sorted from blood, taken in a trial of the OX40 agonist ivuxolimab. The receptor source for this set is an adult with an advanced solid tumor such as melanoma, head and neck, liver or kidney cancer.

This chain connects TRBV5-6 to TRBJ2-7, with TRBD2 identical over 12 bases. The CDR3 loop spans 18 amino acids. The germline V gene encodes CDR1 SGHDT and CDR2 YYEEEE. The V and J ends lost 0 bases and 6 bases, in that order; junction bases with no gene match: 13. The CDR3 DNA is TGTGCCAGCAGCTTGGGGCTAGCGGGGGGGCCGGCTAGGGGCGAGCAGTACTTC. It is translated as CASSLGLAGGPARGEQYF.

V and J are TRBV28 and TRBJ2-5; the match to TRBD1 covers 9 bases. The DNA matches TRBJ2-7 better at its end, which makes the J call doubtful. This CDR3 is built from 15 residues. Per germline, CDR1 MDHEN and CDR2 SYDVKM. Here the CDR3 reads CASTPRGTGSVEQYF. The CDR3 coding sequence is TGTGCCAGCACCCCAAGGGGGACAGGGTCCGTCGAGCAGTACTTC.

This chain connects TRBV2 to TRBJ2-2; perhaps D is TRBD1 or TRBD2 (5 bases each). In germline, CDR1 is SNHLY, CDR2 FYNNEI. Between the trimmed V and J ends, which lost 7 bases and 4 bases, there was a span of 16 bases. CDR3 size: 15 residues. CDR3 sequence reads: CASMWGSGLTGELFF. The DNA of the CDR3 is TGTGCCAGCATGTGGGGGAGTGGCCTCACCGGGGAGCTGTTTTTT.

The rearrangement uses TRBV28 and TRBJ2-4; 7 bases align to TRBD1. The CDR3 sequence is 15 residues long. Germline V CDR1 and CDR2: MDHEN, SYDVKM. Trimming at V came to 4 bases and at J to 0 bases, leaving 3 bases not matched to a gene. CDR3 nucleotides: TGTGCCAGCAGTTGGGGGACAGTAGCCAAAAACATTCAGTACTTC. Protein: CASSWGTVAKNIQYF.

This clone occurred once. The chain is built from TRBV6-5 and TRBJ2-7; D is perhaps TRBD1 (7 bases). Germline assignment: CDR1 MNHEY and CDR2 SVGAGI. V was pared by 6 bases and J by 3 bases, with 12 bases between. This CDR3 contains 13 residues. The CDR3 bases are TGTGCCAGCAGGCGGGGACAGAACTACGAGCAGTACTTC. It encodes CASRRGQNYEQYF.

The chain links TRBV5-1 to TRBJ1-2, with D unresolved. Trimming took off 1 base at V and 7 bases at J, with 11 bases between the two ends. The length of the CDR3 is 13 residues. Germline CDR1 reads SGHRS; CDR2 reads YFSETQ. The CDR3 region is CASSLRREFGYTF. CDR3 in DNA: TGCGCCAGCAGCTTGAGGCGTGAGTTTGGCTACACCTTC. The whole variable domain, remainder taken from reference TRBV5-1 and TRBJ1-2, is KAGVTQTPRYLIKTRGQQVTLSCSPISGHRSVSWYQQTPGQGLQFLFEYFSETQRNKGNFPGRFSGRQFSNSRSEMNVSTLELGDSALYLCASSLRREFGYTFGSGTRLTVV.

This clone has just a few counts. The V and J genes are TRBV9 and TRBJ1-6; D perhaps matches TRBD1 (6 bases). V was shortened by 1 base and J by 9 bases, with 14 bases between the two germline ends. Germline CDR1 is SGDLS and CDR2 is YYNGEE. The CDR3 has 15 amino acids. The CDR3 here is CASSVRQGTGSPLHF. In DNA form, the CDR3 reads TGTGCCAGCAGCGTAAGGCAGGGGACCGGTTCACCCCTCCACTTT.

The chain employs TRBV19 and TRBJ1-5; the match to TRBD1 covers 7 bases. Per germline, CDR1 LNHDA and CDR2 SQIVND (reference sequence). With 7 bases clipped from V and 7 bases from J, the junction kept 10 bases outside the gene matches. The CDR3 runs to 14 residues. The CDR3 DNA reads TGTGCCAGTATTTCACACAGGGGAGGGCAGCCCCAGCATTTT. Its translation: CASISHRGGQPQHF.

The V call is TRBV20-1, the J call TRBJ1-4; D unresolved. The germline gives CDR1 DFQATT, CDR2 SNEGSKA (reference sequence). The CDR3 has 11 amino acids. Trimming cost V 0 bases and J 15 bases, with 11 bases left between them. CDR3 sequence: CSARDPREVFF. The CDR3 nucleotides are TGCAGTGCTAGAGATCCGAGGGAAGTGTTTTTT.

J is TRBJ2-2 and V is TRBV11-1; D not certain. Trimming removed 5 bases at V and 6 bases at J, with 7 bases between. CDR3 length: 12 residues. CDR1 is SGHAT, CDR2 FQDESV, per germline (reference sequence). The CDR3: CASSRPAGELFF. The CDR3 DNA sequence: TGTGCCAGCAGCAGACCCGCCGGGGAGCTGTTTTTT.

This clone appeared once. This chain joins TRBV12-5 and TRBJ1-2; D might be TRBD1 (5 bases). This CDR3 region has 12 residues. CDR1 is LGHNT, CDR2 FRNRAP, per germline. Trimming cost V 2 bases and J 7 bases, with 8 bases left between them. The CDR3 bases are TGTGCTAGTGGTTTGCCCCAGGGTGGCTACACCTTC. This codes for CASGLPQGGYTF.

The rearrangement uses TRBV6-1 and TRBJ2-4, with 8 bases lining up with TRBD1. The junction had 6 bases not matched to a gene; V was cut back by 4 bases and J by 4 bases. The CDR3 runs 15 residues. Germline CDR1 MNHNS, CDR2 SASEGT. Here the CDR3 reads CASSGLGTGKNIQYF. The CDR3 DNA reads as TGTGCCAGCAGTGGACTAGGGACAGGTAAAAACATTCAGTACTTC.

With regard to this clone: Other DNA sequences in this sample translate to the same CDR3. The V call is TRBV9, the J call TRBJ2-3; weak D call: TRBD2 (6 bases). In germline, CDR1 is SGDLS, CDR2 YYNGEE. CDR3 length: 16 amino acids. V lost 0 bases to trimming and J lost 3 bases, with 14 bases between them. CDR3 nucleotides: TGTGCCAGCAGCGTAGCGGGCGGGACGGGAACAGATACGCAGTATTTT. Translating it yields CASSVAGGTGTDTQYF.

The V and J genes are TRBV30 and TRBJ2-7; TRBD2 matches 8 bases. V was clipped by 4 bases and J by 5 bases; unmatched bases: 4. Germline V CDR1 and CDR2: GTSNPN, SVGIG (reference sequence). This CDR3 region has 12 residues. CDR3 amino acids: CAWNGGANEQYF. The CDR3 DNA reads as TGTGCCTGGAACGGGGGGGCCAACGAGCAGTACTTC. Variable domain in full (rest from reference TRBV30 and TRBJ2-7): SQTIHQWPATLVQPVGSPLSLECTVEGTSNPNLYWYRQAAGRGLQLLFYSVGIGQISSEVPQNLSASRPQDRQFILSSKKLLLSDSGFYLCAWNGGANEQYFGPGTRLTVT.

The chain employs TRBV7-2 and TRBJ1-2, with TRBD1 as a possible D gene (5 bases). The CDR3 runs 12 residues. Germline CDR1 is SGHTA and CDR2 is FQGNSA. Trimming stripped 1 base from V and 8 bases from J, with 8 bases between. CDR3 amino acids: CASSLGGEGYTF. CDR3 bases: TGTGCCAGCAGCTTAGGGGGGGAGGGCTACACCTTC.

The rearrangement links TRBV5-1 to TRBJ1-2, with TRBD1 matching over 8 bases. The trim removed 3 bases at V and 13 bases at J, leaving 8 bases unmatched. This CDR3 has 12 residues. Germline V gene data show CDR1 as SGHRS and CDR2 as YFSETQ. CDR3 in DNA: TGCGCCAGCAGCTCCGGACAGGGAAGGGGCACCTTC. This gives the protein CASSSGQGRGTF.

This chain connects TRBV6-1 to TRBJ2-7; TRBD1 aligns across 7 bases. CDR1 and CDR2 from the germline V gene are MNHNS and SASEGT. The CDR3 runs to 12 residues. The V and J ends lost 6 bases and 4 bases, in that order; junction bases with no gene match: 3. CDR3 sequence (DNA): TGTGCCAGCAGGACAGGGTCTTACGAGCAGTACTTC. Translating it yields CASRTGSYEQYF.

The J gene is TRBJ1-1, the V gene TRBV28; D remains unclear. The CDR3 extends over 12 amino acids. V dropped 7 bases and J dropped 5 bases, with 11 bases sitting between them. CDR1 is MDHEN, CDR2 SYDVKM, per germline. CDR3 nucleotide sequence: TGTGCCAGCACCCGGTCCTGGACTGAAGCTTTCTTT. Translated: CASTRSWTEAFF.

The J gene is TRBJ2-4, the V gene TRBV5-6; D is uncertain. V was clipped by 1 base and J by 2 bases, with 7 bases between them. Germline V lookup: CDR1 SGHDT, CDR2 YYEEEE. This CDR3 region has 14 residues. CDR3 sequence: CASSLYNPKNIQYF. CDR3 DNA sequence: TGTGCCAGCAGCTTGTATAACCCCAAAAACATTCAGTACTTC.

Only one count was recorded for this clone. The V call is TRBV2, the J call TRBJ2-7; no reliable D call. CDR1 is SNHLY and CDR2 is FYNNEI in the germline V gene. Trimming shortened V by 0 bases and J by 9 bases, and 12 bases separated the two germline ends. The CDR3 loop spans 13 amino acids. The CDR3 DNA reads TGTGCCAGCAGTGAAGCTAGTCTTCTAGGGCAGTACTTC. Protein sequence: CASSEASLLGQYF.